One and the same sample provided the 5 T cell receptor beta chains below, sequenced in a study of blood T cell repertoires in COVID-19. Sequencing was performed with immunoSEQ multiplex PCR; in TCRdb, only in-frame clones are kept and a portion is missing. Here the sample spans about 170,000 clones, 80% to 85% being singletons. Sequencing input: peripheral blood. Source of these receptors: a woman between 65 and 79 years old with COVID-19, enrolled during active disease.

CDR3 bases: TGTGCCAGCACCCCCTCCCCCCCAGATACGCAGTATTTT. This translates into CASTPSPPDTQYF. The chain recombines TRBV27 with TRBJ2-3; D uncertain. This CDR3 spans 13 amino acids. Germline values: CDR1 MNHEY, CDR2 SMNVEV (reference sequence). V lost 7 bases and J 4 bases, leaving 12 bases between the germline ends.

The rearrangement links TRBV6-6 to TRBJ1-1; tentatively, D is TRBD1 (6 bases). Trimming pared 7 bases from V and 6 bases from J, leaving 12 bases between. The V gene's germline CDR1 is MNHNY and CDR2 SVGAGI (reference sequence). CDR3 size: 12 residues. This chain's CDR3 is CASTTRGSEAFF. The CDR3 DNA follows: TGTGCCAGCACTACGAGGGGGTCTGAAGCTTTCTTT.

The V call is TRBV28, the J call TRBJ1-6; 7 bases align to TRBD1. The CDR3 contains 15 residues. V shed 8 bases, J shed 3 bases, and the junction held 7 bases outside the gene matches. The germline CDR1 and CDR2 sequences are MDHEN and SYDVKM. In nucleotides, the CDR3 is TGTGCCAGCCTACAGGGGTTAGACTATAATTCACCCCTCCACTTT. Amino acids: CASLQGLDYNSPLHF.

The V call is TRBV27, the J call TRBJ1-4; D not resolved. From germline, CDR1 is MNHEY and CDR2 SMNVEV (reference sequence). The CDR3 runs 14 residues. Trimming cost V 4 bases and J 7 bases, with 13 bases left between them. The CDR3 is CASSSAGAGEKLFF. In DNA, the CDR3 is TGTGCCAGCAGTTCGGCAGGTGCAGGTGAAAAACTGTTTTTT.

The rearrangement links TRBV20-1 to TRBJ1-3, with 9 bases fitting TRBD1. This CDR3 spans 12 amino acids. V dropped 3 bases and J dropped 9; count of bases not matched to a gene: 3. Germline CDR1 DFQATT, CDR2 SNEGSKA (reference sequence). Here the CDR3 DNA reads TGCAGTGCTAGTGGGACAGGGTCCACCATATATTTT. This gives the protein CSASGTGSTIYF.